This TCR beta chain was identified in a study of cytomegalovirus exposure and HLA in healthy donors. Study findings and constraints: In the roughly 130 validation repertoires, a later analysis found that first-cohort TCR clusters tended to co-occur.

Unmatched junction bases numbered 4, after V lost 5 bases and J lost 4 bases. This CDR3 is 15 amino acids long. The germline V gene has CDR1 MNHEY and CDR2 SMNVEV (reference sequence). TCRdb keeps only in-frame clones here, not all; method: immunoSEQ multiplex PCR. The table lists 200,000 to 250,000 clones, around four fifths of them singletons. Separation from the approximately 690-subject first cohort characterized the roughly 130-subject validation cohort, to which the donors belonged. On this clone itself: Its antigen is currently unknown.

This TCR was sampled from a woman aged 25 to 39 in good health and CMV-seropositive. The chain is built from TRBV27 and TRBJ2-2; 10 positions match TRBD2. The sequencing sample was made of PBMCs. The DNA for the CDR3 is TGTGCCAGCAGTCCGAGCGGGAGGGTCACCGGGGAGCTGTTTTTT. Translated: CASSPSGRVTGELFF.